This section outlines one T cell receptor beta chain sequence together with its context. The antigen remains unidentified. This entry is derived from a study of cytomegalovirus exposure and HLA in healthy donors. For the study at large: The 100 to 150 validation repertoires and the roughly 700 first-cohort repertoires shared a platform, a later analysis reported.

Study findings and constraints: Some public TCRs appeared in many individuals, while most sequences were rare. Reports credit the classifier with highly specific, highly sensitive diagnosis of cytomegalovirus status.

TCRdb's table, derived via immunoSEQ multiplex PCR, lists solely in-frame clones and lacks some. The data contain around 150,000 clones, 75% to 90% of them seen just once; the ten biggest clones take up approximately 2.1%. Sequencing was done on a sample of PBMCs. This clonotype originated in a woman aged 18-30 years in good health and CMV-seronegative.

CDR3 bases: TGTGCCAGCAGCCAAAGAGGCAGGGTCGGTGAAAAACTGTTTTTT. This translates into CASSQRGRVGEKLFF. This rearrangement joins TRBV6-5 to TRBJ1-4, with D perhaps matching TRBD1 (5 bases). V was cut by 6 bases and J by 7 bases, with 18 bases left in between. Per the germline V gene, CDR1 is MNHEY and CDR2 is SVGAGI. This CDR3 spans 15 amino acids.